This TCR beta chain comes out of a study of graft-versus-host responses after intestinal transplantation. A remark on this clone: Antigen: not known.

TCRdb's table, derived via immunoSEQ multiplex PCR, lists solely in-frame clones and lacks some. The sample carries fewer than 90,000 clones, 94% recorded once. This CDR3 is 18 amino acids long. The V segment lost 4 bases and the J segment 2 bases; nucleotides outside the gene matches: 8. The sample was unstimulated CD4+ T cells sorted from spleen or lymph node cells, taken before transplant. The rearrangement joins TRBV23-1 to TRBJ2-2; 12 bases fit TRBD2. Being an ORF, TRBV23-1 has a function that is uncertain. This clonotype was sampled from a human donor who was the organ donor for an intestinal transplant. The CDR3 spells CASSLASGGDNNTGELFF. The CDR3 region has the DNA TGCGCCAGCAGTCTGGCTAGCGGGGGGGATAACAACACCGGGGAGCTGTTTTTT.